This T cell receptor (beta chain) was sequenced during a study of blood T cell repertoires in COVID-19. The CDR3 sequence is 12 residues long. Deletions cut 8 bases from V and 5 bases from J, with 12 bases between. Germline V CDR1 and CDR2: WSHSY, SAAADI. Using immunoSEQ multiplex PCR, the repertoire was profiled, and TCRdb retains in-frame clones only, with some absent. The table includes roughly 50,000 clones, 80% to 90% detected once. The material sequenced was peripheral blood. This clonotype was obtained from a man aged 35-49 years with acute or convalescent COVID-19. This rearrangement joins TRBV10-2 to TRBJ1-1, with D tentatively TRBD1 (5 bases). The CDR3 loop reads CASGGRGTEAFF. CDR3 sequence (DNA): TGCGCCAGCGGTGGCCGGGGGACTGAAGCTTTCTTT.